The clone carrying this TCR beta chain was picked up a small number of times. Its specificity is unknown. This entry comes from a study of CD8 T cells in ankylosing spondylitis. TCR beta libraries were made by quantitative 5'-RACE with molecular barcodes. TCRdb called the 5' RACE reads again in MiXCR, with one record for every CDR3 protein. Here the sample spans more than 650,000 distinct CDR3 sequences, about an eighth being singletons. CDR3 length: 16 amino acids. CDR1 and CDR2 from the germline V gene are SGHAT and FQNNGV. Trimming removed 3 bases from V and 5 bases from J; junction bases left unmatched: 8. Study-level points and caveats: Clones tied to disease were said to be significantly enriched in matched ankylosing spondylitis synovial fluid. It appeared that ankylosing spondylitis blood was characterized by a TCR beta motif of several highly homologous variants. Clones that were linked to disease were CD8+ and were relatively rare in peripheral blood. Some motif variants had been reported before (in reactive arthritis synovial fluid and blood).

This TCR was recovered from a male donor with ankylosing spondylitis. The chain joins TRBV11-2 to TRBJ2-5; 11 nucleotides line up with TRBD2. The sample taken for sequencing was blood, either unsorted or a sorted T cell fraction (not recorded which). The CDR3: CASSFGSGRAGETQYF. CDR3 DNA: TGTGCCAGCAGCTTTGGTAGCGGGAGGGCGGGCGAGACCCAGTACTTC.